This T cell receptor (beta chain) was retrieved from a study of blood T cells in healthy people across ages. V lost 0 bases to trimming and J lost 1 base, with 12 bases between them. CDR3 length: 15 amino acids. Germline-derived CDR1 and CDR2 are GTSNPN and SVGIG (reference sequence). Through a sample-barcoded 5' primer and a J-beta primer mix, a second PCR was run for about 7 to 12 cycles. The template-switch adaptor, which had 12 random nucleotides, put a tag on each cDNA molecule. Using its own MiXCR run on the 5' RACE reads, TCRdb lists one record per CDR3 protein. This table holds 1.5 million to 2 million distinct CDR3 sequences, roughly 32% found once. Study observations and caveats: Per-million-T-cell TCR beta diversity fell roughly linearly with age.

To note about this clonotype: The target antigen is unknown.

This chain links TRBV30 with TRBJ2-5; TRBD2 is a possible D gene (5 bases). This clonotype originated in a woman in her twenties or thirties in good health. The specimen sequenced was blood. CDR3 DNA sequence: TGTGCCTGGAGTGTGGGAGCCAGACTCCAAGAGACCCAGTACTTC. Its translation: CAWSVGARLQETQYF.